This T cell receptor beta chain appears in the sequencing data of a study of CD8 T cells in Susac syndrome (dated by TCRdb to the late 2010s). Notes on the research overall: Repertoire sequencing was used to test whether CD8+ T cell activation and differentiation in Susac syndrome was antigen driven. Clonality of the CD8+ T cell repertoire was compared between over ten healthy donors, roughly 14 Susac syndrome patients and approximately 16 multiple sclerosis patients. Overall study outcomes, separate from this receptor: The number of individuals in the TCR sequencing and HLA analysis was recognized as being relatively small.

RNA was extracted using the RNeasy kit, and roughly 0.5 to 1 ug of the RNA was reverse transcribed with random hexamers. The immunoSEQ multiplex PCR assay, which covers 54 Vbeta and 13 Jbeta segments, was used to amplify TCR beta CDR3 regions. PCR amplification bias was corrected by using a synthetic template baseline for primer optimization and computational correction. Regarding the original processing steps: Reads were assigned to V, D and J genes according to IMGT and analyzed in immunoSEQ Analyzer, with only productive sequences retained. To calculate clonality, Shannon entropy was normalized by log2 of the number of productive unique sequences and then subtracted from one. For each patient and control, public and private clones were evaluated among the 100 most prevalent clones. Susac-specific clones were defined as absent from healthy and MS cohorts, about 1,100 published viral clones and other ImmuneACCESS disease sequences. TCRdb trimmed public reads at Q25 via fastp, called clones via MiXCR and kept in-frame beta chains. Rows matching on CDR3 protein sequence are summarized as one entry with the most common DNA and genes. These V and J calls derive from TCRdb rather than the authors' analysis. In this sample the table shows roughly 140,000 distinct CDR3 sequences, around 95% of which occur a single time. The ten largest clones represent roughly 0.15% of the sample.

About this clonotype itself: The specificity of this receptor is unknown. It has no much larger one-base neighbor in the sample; base qualities were not kept.

Peripheral blood CD8+ and CD4+ T cells from healthy donors, Susac syndrome patients and multiple sclerosis patients were profiled using high-throughput TCR beta sequencing. Multiple sclerosis controls were treatment-naive patients with stable or active relapsing-remitting disease fulfilling revised McDonald criteria. Bulk CD8+ and CD4+ T cells were purified by magnetic negative isolation, whereas CD8+ TEMRA cells were enriched by FACS. Blood was collected in EDTA tubes and processed within 24 hours, with PBMCs isolated through density gradient centrifugation. PBMCs intended for TCR sequencing were frozen in liquid nitrogen and were later thawed in a 37 degrees C water bath. A purity of at least 90% was achieved for sorted or isolated CD4+, CD8+ and CD8+ TEMRA cells. Sequenced input: CD8+ T cells from PBMCs. This TCR was sampled from a human donor with multiple sclerosis.

The CDR3 reads CSAREWPSGELFF. Read as DNA, the sequence is TGCAGTGCTAGAGAGTGGCCCTCCGGGGAGCTGTTTTTT. The chain links TRBV20-1 with TRBJ2-2, with the identity of the D gene unclear. Spanning cysteine to phenylalanine, the CDR3 consists of 13 amino acids. The retained sequence is limited to the CDR3, 39 bases, with the frame set at the first base. The germline V gene (reference sequence) sets CDR1 to DFQATT and CDR2 to SNEGSKA. Trimming takes 0 bases from V and 6 bases from J, and the germline ends sit 8 bases apart.